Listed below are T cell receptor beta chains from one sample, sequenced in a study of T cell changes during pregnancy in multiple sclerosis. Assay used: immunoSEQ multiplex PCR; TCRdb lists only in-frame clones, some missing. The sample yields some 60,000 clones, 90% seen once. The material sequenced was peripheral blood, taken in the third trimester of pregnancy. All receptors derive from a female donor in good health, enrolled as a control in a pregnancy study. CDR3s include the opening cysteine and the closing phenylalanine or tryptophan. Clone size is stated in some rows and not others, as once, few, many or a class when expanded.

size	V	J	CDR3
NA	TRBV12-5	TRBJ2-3	CASGLGRESDTQYF
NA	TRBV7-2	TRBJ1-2	CASSPQALGYTF
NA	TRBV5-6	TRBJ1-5	CASSLAGDRSNQPQHF
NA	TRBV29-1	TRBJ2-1	CSVLGGTYNEQFF
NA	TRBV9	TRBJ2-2	CASSPSSGLGPTGELFF
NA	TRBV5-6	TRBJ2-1	CASSEGLAGYHEQFF
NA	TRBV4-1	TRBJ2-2	CASSPPGRGNTGELFF
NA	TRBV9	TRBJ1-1	CASSVGQGAGYTEAFF
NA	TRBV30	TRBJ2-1	CAWSRPPGRFF
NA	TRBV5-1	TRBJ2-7	CASSAAGAAEQYF
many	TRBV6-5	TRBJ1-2	CASSRTGRGGYTF
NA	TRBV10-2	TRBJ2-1	CASRTGTSGLNEQFF
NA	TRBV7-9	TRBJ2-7	CASSLAGTDTYEQYF
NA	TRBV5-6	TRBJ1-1	CASSAGDKNTEAFF
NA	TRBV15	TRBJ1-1	CATSRDRAQANTEAFF
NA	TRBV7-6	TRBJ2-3	CASSTQIGTQYF
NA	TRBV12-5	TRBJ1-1	CASGRDRVLMNTEAFF
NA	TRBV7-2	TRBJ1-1	CASSFSTMEAFF